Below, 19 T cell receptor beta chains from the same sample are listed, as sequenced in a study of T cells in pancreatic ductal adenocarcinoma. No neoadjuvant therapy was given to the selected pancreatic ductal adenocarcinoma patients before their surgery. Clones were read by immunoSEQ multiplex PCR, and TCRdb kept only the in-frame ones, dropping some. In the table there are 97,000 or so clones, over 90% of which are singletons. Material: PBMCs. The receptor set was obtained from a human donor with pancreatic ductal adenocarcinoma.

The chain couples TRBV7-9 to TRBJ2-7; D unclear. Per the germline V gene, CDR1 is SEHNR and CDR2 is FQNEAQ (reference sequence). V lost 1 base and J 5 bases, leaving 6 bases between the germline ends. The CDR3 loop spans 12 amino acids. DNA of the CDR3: TGTGCCAGCAGCTTAGGAGAGCACGAGCAGTACTTC. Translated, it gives CASSLGEHEQYF. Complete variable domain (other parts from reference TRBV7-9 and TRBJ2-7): DTGVSQNPRHKITKRGQNVTFRCDPISEHNRLYWYRQTLGQGPEFLTYFQNEAQLEKSRLLSDRFSAERPKGSFSTLEIQRTEQGDSAMYLCASSLGEHEQYFGPGTRLTVT.

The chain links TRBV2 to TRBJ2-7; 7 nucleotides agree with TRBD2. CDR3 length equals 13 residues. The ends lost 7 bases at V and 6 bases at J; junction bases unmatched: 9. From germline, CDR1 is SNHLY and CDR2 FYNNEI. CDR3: CASILERGGEQYF. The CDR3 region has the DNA TGTGCCAGCATCCTTGAACGCGGGGGCGAGCAGTACTTC.

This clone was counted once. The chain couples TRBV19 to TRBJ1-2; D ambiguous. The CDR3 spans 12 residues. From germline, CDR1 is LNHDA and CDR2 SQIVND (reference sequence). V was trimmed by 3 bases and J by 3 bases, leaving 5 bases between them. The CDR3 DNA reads TGTGCCAGTAGTATGGCGGACTATGGCTACACCTTC. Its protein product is CASSMADYGYTF.

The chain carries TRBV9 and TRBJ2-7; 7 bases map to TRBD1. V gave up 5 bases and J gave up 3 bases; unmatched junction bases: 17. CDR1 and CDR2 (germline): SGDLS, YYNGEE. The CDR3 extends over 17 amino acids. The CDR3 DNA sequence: TGTGCCAGCAGACCCCGGGACAGAGATTCCCGCCGCTACGAGCAGTACTTC. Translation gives CASRPRDRDSRRYEQYF. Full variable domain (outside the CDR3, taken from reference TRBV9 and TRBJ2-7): DSGVTQTPKHLITATGQRVTLRCSPRSGDLSVYWYQQSLDQGLQFLIQYYNGEERAKGNILERFSAQQFPDLHSELNLSSLELGDSALYFCASRPRDRDSRRYEQYFGPGTRLTVT.

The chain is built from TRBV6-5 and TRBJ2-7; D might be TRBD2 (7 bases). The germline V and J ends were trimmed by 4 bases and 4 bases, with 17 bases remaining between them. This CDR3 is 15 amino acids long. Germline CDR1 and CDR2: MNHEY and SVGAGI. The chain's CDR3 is CASSLGAGELYEQYF. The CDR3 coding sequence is TGTGCCAGCAGTTTGGGGGCGGGAGAGTTGTACGAGCAGTACTTC.

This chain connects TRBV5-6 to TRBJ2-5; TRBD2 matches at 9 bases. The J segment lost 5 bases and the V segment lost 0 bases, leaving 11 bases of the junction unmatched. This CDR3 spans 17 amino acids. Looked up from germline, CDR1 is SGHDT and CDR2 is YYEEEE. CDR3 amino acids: CASSLGASGETGETQYF. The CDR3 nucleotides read TGTGCCAGCAGCTTGGGGGCTAGCGGGGAGACAGGGGAGACCCAGTACTTC.

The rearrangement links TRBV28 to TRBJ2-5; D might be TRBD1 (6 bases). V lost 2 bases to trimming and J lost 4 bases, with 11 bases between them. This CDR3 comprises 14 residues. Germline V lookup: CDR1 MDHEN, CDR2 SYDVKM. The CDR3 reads CASSLAGVGETQYF. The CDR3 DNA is TGTGCCAGCAGTTTAGCAGGGGTTGGAGAGACCCAGTACTTC. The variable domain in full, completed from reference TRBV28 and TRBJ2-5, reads DVKVTQSSRYLVKRTGEKVFLECVQDMDHENMFWYRQDPGLGLRLIYFSYDVKMKEKGDIPEGYSVSREKKERFSLILESASTNQTSMYLCASSLAGVGETQYFGPGTRLLVL.

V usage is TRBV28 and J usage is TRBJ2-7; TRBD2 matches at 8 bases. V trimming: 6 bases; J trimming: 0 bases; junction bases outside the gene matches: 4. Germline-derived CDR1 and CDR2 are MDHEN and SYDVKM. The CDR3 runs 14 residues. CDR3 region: CASRPGGFSYEQYF. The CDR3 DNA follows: TGTGCCAGCAGGCCGGGGGGGTTCTCCTACGAGCAGTACTTC.

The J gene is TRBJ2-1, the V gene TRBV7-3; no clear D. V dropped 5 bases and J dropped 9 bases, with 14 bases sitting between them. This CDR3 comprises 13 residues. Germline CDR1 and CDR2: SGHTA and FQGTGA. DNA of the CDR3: TGTGCCAGCAGCCCAACAAACCCCCCTGAGCAGTTCTTC. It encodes CASSPTNPPEQFF.

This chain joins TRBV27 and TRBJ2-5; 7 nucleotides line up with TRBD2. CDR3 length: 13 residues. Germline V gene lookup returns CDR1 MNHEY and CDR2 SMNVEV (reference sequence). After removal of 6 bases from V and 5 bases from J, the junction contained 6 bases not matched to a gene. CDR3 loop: CASRSGVGETQYF. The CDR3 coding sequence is TGTGCCAGCAGGAGCGGGGTGGGGGAGACCCAGTACTTC.

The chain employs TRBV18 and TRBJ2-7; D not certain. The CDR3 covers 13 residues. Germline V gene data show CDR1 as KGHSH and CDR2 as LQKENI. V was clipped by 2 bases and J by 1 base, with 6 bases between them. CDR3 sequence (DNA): TGTGCCAGCTCACCAACTGCTTCCTACGAGCAGTACTTC. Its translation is CASSPTASYEQYF.

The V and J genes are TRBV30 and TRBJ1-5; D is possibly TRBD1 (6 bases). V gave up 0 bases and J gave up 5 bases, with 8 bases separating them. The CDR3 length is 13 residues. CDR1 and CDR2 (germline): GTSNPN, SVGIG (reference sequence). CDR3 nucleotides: TGTGCCTGGAGTGTAGGGGGGGATCAGCCCCAGCATTTT. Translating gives CAWSVGGDQPQHF.

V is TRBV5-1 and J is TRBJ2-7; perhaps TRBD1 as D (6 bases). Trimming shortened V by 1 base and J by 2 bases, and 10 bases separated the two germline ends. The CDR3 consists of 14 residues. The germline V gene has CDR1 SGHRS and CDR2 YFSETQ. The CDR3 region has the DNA TGCGCCAGCAGCTTGAGACAGGCCGCCTACGAGCAGTACTTC. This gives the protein CASSLRQAAYEQYF.

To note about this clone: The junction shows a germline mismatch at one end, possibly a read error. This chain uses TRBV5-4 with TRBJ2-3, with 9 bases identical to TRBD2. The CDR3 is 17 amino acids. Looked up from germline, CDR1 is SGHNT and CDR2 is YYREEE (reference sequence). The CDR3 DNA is TGTGCCAGCAGCCGCCCAGGAGCGGGAGGTAGCAGAGATACGCAGTATTTT. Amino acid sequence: CASSRPGAGGSRDTQYF. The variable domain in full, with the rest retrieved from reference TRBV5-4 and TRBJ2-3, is ETGVTQSPTHLIKTRGQQVTLRCSSQSGHNTVSWYQQALGQGPQFIFQYYREEENGRGNFPPRFSGLQFPNYSSELNVNALELDDSALYLCASSRPGAGGSRDTQYFGPGTRLTVL.

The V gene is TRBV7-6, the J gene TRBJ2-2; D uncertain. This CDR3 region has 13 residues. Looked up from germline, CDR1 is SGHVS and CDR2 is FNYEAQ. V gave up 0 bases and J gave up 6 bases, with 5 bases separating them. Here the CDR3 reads CASSLAQAGELFF. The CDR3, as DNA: TGTGCCAGCAGCTTAGCCCAGGCCGGGGAGCTGTTTTTT.

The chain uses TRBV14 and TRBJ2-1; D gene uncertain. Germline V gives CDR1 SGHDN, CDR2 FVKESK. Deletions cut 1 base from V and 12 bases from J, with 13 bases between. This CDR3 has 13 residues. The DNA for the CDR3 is TGTGCCAGCAGCCAAGTGGAACTAATAGGGCAGTTCTTC. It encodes CASSQVELIGQFF.

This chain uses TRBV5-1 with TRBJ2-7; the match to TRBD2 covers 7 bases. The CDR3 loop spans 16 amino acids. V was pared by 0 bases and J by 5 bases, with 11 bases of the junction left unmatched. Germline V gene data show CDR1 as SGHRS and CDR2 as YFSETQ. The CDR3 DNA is TGCGCCAGCAGCTTGGCCATATGGGGGAGGGAGGACGAGCAGTACTTC. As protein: CASSLAIWGREDEQYF.

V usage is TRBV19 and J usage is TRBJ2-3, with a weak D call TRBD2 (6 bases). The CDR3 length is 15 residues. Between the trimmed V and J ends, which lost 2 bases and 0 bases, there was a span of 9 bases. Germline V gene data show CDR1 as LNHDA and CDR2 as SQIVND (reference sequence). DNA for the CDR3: TGTGCCAGTAGTATACAGGGACTTAGCACAGATACGCAGTATTTT. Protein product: CASSIQGLSTDTQYF.

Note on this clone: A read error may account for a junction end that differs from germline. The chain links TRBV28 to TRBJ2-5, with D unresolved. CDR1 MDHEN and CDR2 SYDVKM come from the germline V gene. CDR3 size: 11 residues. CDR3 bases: TGTGCCAGCATGAACCAGGAGACCCAGTACTTC. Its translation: CASMNQETQYF.